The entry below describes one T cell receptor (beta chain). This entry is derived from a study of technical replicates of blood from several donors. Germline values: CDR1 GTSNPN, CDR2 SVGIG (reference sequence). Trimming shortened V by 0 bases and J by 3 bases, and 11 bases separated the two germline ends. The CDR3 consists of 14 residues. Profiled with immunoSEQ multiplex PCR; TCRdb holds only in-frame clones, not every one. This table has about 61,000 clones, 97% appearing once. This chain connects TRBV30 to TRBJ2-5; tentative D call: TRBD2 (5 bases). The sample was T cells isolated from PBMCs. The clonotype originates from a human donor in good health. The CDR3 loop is CAWSVERVEETQYF. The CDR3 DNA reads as TGTGCCTGGAGTGTGGAGAGGGTGGAAGAGACCCAGTACTTC.